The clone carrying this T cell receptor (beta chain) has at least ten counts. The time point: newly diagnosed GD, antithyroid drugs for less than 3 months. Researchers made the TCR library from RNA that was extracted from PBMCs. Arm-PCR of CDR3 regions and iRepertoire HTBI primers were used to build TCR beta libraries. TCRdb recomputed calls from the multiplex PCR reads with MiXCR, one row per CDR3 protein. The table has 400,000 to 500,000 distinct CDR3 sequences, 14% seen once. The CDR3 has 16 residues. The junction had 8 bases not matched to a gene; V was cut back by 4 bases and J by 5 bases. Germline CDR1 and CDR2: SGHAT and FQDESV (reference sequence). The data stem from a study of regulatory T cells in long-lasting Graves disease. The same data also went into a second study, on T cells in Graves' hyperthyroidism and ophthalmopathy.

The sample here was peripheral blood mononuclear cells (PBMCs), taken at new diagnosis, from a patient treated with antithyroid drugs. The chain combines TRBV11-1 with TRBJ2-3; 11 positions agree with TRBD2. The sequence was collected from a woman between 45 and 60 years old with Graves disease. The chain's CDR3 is CASSSRLAGRGDTQYF. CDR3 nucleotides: TGTGCCAGCAGCTCGAGACTAGCGGGAAGGGGAGATACGCAGTATTTT.